The entry below describes one T cell receptor (beta chain). Trimming stripped 7 bases from V and 0 bases from J, with 9 bases between. The CDR3 extends over 14 amino acids. Germline assignment: CDR1 LNHDA and CDR2 SQIVND (reference sequence). This sample was taken from a study of blood T cell repertoires in COVID-19. Study summary: The study drew acute and convalescent COVID-19 samples from the United States, Italy and Spain. T cells, B-cell-depleted T cells, or PBMCs supplied cDNA or gDNA.

Original methodology: From reference gene primer amplification, estimates of nucleated cell counts were derived. Produced via immunoSEQ multiplex PCR; TCRdb's table is partial and in-frame only. For V, J and clone size, that table is used; D and trimming come from the DNA. The table lists 90,000 or so clones, roughly 83% of them singletons. Sequenced: peripheral blood. The source of this sequence is a human donor in a cohort sampled during active COVID-19. This chain connects TRBV19 to TRBJ2-2, with D unresolved. In DNA, the CDR3 is TGTGCCAGTAAAAACAGAGCGAACACCGGGGAGCTGTTTTTT. This gives the protein CASKNRANTGELFF.